These T cell receptor beta chains were read from a single sample in a study of identical twins. TCRdb itself ran the 5' RACE reads through MiXCR, one entry per CDR3 protein. The sample holds roughly 690,000 distinct CDR3 sequences, around 5.7% seen once. The sample consisted of naive T cells sorted from blood. The receptors stem from a man between 18 and 35 years old in good health. The CDR3 runs from the conserved cysteine through the conserved F or W. D genes are given only for firm matches. Clone size is not always given. Where it is, it says once, few, many or a class for expanded clones.

>TRBJ2-7|TRBD1|TRBV5-1|18|.
CASSLGMADRVFPYEQYF
TGCGCCAGCAGCCTGGGGATGGCTGACAGGGTTTTTCCCTACGAGCAGTACTTC
>TRBJ1-5|.|TRBV4-2|13|.
CASSQVEGQPQHF
TGTGCCAGCAGCCAAGTAGAGGGACAGCCCCAGCATTTT
>TRBJ1-1|.|TRBV11-2|14|.
CASSRGGFGTEAFF
TGTGCCAGCAGCCGGGGAGGGTTTGGCACTGAAGCTTTCTTT
>TRBJ2-1|.|TRBV5-1|13|many
CASSFPANNEQFF
TGCGCCAGCAGCTTTCCTGCCAACAATGAGCAGTTCTTC
>TRBJ2-7|TRBD2|TRBV5-5|17|.
CASSLDPLAGPTYEQYF
TGTGCCAGCAGCTTGGATCCGTTAGCGGGACCGACCTACGAGCAGTACTTC
>TRBJ1-1|.|TRBV5-1|15|.
CASSGGIRDPRRAFF
TGCGCCAGCAGCGGAGGAATCCGGGACCCCCGGCGGGCTTTCTTT
>TRBJ2-7|TRBD2|TRBV20-1|15|many
CSARDRGLAGGEQYF
TGCAGTGCTAGAGATAGAGGACTAGCGGGAGGAGAGCAGTACTTC
>TRBJ2-1|TRBD2|TRBV9|17|.
CASSADPGLAGVPEQFF
TGTGCCAGCAGCGCCGATCCGGGACTAGCGGGAGTCCCTGAGCAGTTCTTC
>TRBJ2-1|.|TRBV29-1|11|many
CSVELAGEQFF
TGCAGCGTTGAGCTAGCTGGGGAGCAGTTCTTC
>TRBJ2-3|TRBD2|TRBV20-1|13|many
CSASSGITDTQYF
TGCAGTGCTAGCAGCGGGATCACAGATACGCAGTATTTT
>TRBJ2-3|.|TRBV29-1|14|many
CSVVPSDVSGTQYF
TGCAGCGTTGTCCCCTCCGATGTGTCTGGTACGCAGTATTTT
>TRBJ2-5|TRBD1|TRBV25-1|14|many
CASSEGTAEETQYF
TGTGCCAGCAGTGAGGGGACAGCCGAAGAGACCCAGTACTTC
>TRBJ2-7|TRBD2|TRBV7-2|14|.
CASSSLAGSGEQYF
TGTGCCAGCAGCTCACTAGCGGGGTCGGGCGAGCAGTACTTC
>TRBJ2-5|.|TRBV20-1|14|many
CSARKIGDQETQYF
TGCAGTGCTAGAAAGATCGGGGATCAAGAGACCCAGTACTTC
>TRBJ2-2|TRBD1|TRBV25-1|15|few
CASSEGDRETGELFF
TGTGCCAGCAGTGAGGGGGACAGGGAAACCGGGGAGCTGTTTTTT
>TRBJ2-7|TRBD1|TRBV20-1|13|many
CSARDTGAGEQYF
TGCAGTGCTAGAGATACAGGGGCTGGAGAGCAGTACTTC
>TRBJ2-1|TRBD2|TRBV15|17|many
CATSRDKRLAGGVEQFF
TGTGCCACCAGCAGAGATAAGAGACTAGCGGGAGGCGTTGAGCAGTTCTTC
>TRBJ2-7|.|TRBV12-3/TRBV12-4|13|few
CASGSTTGNEQYF
TGTGCCAGCGGGTCGACTACGGGGAACGAGCAGTACTTC
>TRBJ2-3|TRBD1|TRBV5-1|19|many
CASSFIGTGVSSGADTQYF
TGCGCCAGCAGCTTCATAGGGACAGGGGTTTCTAGTGGAGCAGATACGCAGTATTTT
>TRBJ1-4|TRBD1|TRBV6-1|16|few
CASRRLRQGPNEKLFF
TGTGCCAGCAGACGACTCCGACAGGGACCTAATGAAAAACTGTTTTTT
>TRBJ2-1|.|TRBV10-1|14|many
CASSESGSDNEQFF
TGCGCCAGCAGTGAGTCAGGTTCCGACAATGAGCAGTTCTTC
>TRBJ1-1|.|TRBV12-3/TRBV12-4|14|.
CASSFVRGWTEAFF
TGTGCCAGCAGTTTTGTTCGGGGATGGACTGAAGCTTTCTTT
>TRBJ2-2|.|TRBV7-3|16|few
CASSQHTRGGTLKLFF
TGTGCCAGCAGCCAACATACTAGGGGGGGGACTCTTAAGCTGTTTTTT
>TRBJ2-3|TRBD1|TRBV11-2|17|.
CASSLDLGTGITDTQYF
TGTGCCAGCAGCTTAGATCTCGGGACAGGCATCACAGATACGCAGTATTTT
>TRBJ2-1|.|TRBV5-1|12|many
CASRDSFNEQFF
TGCGCCAGCAGAGACAGTTTCAATGAGCAGTTCTTC
>TRBJ2-6|.|TRBV29-1|15|few
CSVVNTNSGANVLTF
TGCAGCGTTGTCAACACCAACTCTGGGGCCAACGTCCTGACTTTC
>TRBJ1-4|.|TRBV18|15|.
CASSLSGRSGEKLFF
TGTGCCAGCTCACTATCGGGACGCAGTGGCGAAAAACTGTTTTTT
>TRBJ1-1|.|TRBV7-9|17|.
CASIFPRLGYMNTEAFF
TGTGCCAGCATCTTCCCCCGCCTGGGTTATATGAACACTGAAGCTTTCTTT
>TRBJ2-1|.|TRBV6-1|15|few
CASLGGISSYNEQFF
TGTGCCAGTCTTGGAGGGATCAGCTCCTACAATGAGCAGTTCTTC
>TRBJ1-1|.|TRBV6-1|14|few
CASSSAGYNTEAFF
TGTGCCAGCAGCTCCGCCGGATACAACACTGAAGCTTTCTTT
>TRBJ2-7|TRBD2|TRBV20-1|14|few
CSARSILAGGEQYF
TGCAGTGCTAGATCTATCCTAGCGGGAGGCGAGCAGTACTTC
>TRBJ2-2|.|TRBV4-1|16|.
CASGGERLGLLGELFF
TGCGCCAGCGGGGGAGAGAGACTAGGCCTTTTGGGGGAGCTGTTTTTT
>TRBJ1-5|.|TRBV12-3/TRBV12-4|13|few
CASSLRVNQPQHF
TGTGCCAGCAGTTTACGAGTTAATCAGCCCCAGCATTTT
>TRBJ2-2|TRBD2|TRBV7-2|16|many
CASSQGLAGVAGELFF
TGTGCCAGCAGCCAGGGACTAGCGGGAGTTGCCGGGGAGCTGTTTTTT
>TRBJ2-7|TRBD2|TRBV11-2|12|few
CASSYLSGSPGF
TGTGCCAGCAGCTACCTTAGCGGGAGTCCGGGCTTC
>TRBJ2-7|.|TRBV12-3/TRBV12-4|11|many
CASSWSYEQYF
TGTGCCAGCAGTTGGTCCTACGAGCAGTACTTC
>TRBJ2-1|.|TRBV5-1|13|many
CASSLSVGNEQFF
TGCGCCAGCAGCTTGTCCGTGGGGAATGAGCAGTTCTTC
>TRBJ2-5|TRBD1|TRBV12-3/TRBV12-4|17|.
CASSSKPGQGHQETQYF
TGTGCCAGCAGCTCGAAACCGGGACAGGGACACCAAGAGACCCAGTACTTC
>TRBJ1-1|.|TRBV14|17|few
CASSQDPWDTGFAEAFF
TGTGCCAGCAGCCAAGATCCATGGGACACCGGATTTGCTGAAGCTTTCTTT
>TRBJ1-5|TRBD1|TRBV29-1|12|many
CSVSGGMEPQHF
TGCAGCGTTTCAGGGGGAATGGAGCCCCAGCATTTT
>TRBJ1-5|.|TRBV12-3/TRBV12-4|14|.
CASSLSADNQPQHF
TGTGCCAGCAGTTTATCTGCAGACAATCAGCCCCAGCATTTT
>TRBJ2-2|.|TRBV7-2|14|many
CASSFSVDTGELFF
TGTGCCAGCAGCTTTAGCGTGGACACCGGGGAGCTGTTTTTT
>TRBJ1-1|.|TRBV20-1|12|many
CSASPWSTEAFF
TGCAGTGCTAGTCCCTGGAGCACTGAAGCTTTCTTT
>TRBJ2-3|.|TRBV20-1|11|.
CSASFTDTQYF
TGCAGTGCTAGTTTCACAGATACGCAGTATTTT
>TRBJ1-4|TRBD1|TRBV5-1|15|many
CASSLDGTVNEKLFF
TGCGCCAGCAGCTTGGACGGGACAGTCAATGAAAAACTGTTTTTT
>TRBJ2-3|.|TRBV27|16|many
CASSLGNFAGADTQYF
TGTGCCAGCAGTTTAGGCAATTTCGCCGGTGCAGATACGCAGTATTTT
>TRBJ2-3|.|TRBV20-1|12|few
CSAKDTDNTQYF
TGCAGTGCTAAGGACACCGACAATACGCAGTATTTT
>TRBJ2-3|TRBD2|TRBV7-9|14|.
CASTLAVLGDTQYF
TGTGCCAGCACCCTAGCGGTTTTAGGAGATACGCAGTATTTT
>TRBJ2-2|TRBD2|TRBV10-3|14|many
CANGASGNTGELFF
TGTGCCAACGGGGCTAGCGGGAACACCGGGGAGCTGTTTTTT
>TRBJ2-5|.|TRBV11-1|18|.
CASSLEPPAYTKQETQYF
TGTGCCAGCAGCTTAGAGCCCCCGGCTTACACCAAGCAAGAGACCCAGTACTTC
>TRBJ2-7|TRBD1|TRBV7-2|14|.
CASSQGQGAREQYF
TGTGCCAGCAGCCAGGGGCAGGGGGCTCGGGAGCAGTACTTC